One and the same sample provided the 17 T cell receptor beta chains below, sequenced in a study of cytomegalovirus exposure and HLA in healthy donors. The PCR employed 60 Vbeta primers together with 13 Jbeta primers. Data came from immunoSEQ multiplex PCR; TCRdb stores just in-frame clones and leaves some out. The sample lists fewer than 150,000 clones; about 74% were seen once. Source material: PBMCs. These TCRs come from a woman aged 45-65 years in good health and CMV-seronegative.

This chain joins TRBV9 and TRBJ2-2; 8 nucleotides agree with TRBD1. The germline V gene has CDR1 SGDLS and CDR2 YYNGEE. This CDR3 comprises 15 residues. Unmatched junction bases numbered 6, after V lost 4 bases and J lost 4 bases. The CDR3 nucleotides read TGTGCCAGCAGCACAGGGGGTGGGGGCACCGGGGAGCTGTTTTTT. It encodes CASSTGGGGTGELFF.

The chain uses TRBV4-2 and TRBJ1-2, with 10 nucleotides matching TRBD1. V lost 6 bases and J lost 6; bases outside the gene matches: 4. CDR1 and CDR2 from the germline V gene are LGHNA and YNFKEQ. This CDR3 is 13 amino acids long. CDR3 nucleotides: TGTGCCAGCAGAGGGACAGGGGATCATGGCTACACCTTC. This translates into CASRGTGDHGYTF.

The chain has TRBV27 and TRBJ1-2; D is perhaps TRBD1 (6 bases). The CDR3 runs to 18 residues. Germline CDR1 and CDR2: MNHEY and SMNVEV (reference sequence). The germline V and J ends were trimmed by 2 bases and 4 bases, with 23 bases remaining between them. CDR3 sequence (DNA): TGTGCCAGCAGTTTACGTTTCGGCGCAGGGGCCGAGCTCTATGGCTACACCTTC. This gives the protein CASSLRFGAGAELYGYTF.

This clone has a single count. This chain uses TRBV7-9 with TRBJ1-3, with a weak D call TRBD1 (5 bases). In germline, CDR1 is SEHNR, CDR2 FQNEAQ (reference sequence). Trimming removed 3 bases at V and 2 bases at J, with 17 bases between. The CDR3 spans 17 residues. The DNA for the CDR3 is TGTGCCAGCAGCTTTAAACTGACAGATGGCACTGGAAACACCATATATTTT. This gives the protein CASSFKLTDGTGNTIYF.

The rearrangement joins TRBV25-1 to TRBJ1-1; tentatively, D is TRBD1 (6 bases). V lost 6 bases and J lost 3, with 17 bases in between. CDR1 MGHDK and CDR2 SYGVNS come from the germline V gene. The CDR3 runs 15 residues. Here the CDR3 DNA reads TGTGCCAGCAGCGACTACAGGGTAGAGGACACTGAAGCTTTCTTT. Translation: CASSDYRVEDTEAFF.

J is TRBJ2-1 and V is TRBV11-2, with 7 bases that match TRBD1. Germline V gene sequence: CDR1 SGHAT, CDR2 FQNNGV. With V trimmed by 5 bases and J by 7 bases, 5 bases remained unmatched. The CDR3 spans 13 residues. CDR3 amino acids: CASSPQQGNEQFF. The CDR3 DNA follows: TGTGCCAGCAGCCCCCAACAGGGGAATGAGCAGTTCTTC.

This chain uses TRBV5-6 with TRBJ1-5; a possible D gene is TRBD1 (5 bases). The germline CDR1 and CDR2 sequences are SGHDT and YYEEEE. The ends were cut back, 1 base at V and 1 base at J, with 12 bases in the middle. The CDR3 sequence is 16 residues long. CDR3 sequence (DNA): TGTGCCAGCAGCTTGACCGGGACTCTAAGCAATCAGCCCCAGCATTTT. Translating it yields CASSLTGTLSNQPQHF.

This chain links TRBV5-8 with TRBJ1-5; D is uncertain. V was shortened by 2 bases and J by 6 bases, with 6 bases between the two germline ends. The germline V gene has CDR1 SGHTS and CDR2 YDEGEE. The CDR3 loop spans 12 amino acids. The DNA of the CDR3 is TGTGCCAGCAGCTTTAATAGTCAGCCCCAGCATTTT. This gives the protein CASSFNSQPQHF.

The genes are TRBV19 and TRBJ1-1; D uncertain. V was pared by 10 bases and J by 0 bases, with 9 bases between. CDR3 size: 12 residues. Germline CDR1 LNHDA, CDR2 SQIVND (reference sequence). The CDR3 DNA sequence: TGTGCCACGGGTTGGATGAACACTGAAGCTTTCTTT. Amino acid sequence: CATGWMNTEAFF.

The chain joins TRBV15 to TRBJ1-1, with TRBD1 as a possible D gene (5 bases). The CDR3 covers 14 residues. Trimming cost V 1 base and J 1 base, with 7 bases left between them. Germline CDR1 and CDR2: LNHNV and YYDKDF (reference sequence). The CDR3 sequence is CATSRVGGNTEAFF. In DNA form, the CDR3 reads TGTGCCACCAGCAGAGTGGGGGGGAACACTGAAGCTTTCTTT.

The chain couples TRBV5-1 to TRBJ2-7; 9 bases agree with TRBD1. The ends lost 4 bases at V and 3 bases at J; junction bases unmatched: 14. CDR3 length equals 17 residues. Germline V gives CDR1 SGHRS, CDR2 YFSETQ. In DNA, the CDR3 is TGCGCCAGCAGCCCCGCCCTCCCGGGACAGGGTAACTACGAGCAGTACTTC. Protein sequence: CASSPALPGQGNYEQYF.

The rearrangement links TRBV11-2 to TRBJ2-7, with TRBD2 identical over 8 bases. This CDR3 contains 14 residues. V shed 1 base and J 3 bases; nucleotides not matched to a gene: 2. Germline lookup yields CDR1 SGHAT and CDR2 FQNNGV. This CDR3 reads CASSLAGGDYEQYF. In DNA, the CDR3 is TGTGCCAGCAGCTTAGCGGGAGGGGACTACGAGCAGTACTTC.

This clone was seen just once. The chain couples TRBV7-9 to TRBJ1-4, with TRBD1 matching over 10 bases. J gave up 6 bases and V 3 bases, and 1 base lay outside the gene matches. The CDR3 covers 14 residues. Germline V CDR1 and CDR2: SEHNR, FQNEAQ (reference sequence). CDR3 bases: TGTGCCAGCAGCTTCGGGACAGGGGATGAAAAACTGTTTTTT. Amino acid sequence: CASSFGTGDEKLFF. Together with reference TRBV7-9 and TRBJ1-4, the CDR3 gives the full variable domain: DTGVSQNPRHKITKRGQNVTFRCDPISEHNRLYWYRQTLGQGPEFLTYFQNEAQLEKSRLLSDRFSAERPKGSFSTLEIQRTEQGDSAMYLCASSFGTGDEKLFFGSGTQLSVL.

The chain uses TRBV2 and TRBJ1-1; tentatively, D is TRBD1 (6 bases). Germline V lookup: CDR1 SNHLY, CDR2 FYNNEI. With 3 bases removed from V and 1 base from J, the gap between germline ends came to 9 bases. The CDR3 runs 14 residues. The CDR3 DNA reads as TGTGCCAGCAGTGAGGGGGGGGCGAACACTGAAGCTTTCTTT. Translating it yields CASSEGGANTEAFF.

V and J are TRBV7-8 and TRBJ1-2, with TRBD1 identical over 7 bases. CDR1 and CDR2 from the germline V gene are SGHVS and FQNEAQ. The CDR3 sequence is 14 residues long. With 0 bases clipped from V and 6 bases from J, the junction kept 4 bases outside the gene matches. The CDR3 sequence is CASSLAQGGHGYTF. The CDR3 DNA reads TGTGCCAGCAGCTTAGCGCAGGGGGGACATGGCTACACCTTC.

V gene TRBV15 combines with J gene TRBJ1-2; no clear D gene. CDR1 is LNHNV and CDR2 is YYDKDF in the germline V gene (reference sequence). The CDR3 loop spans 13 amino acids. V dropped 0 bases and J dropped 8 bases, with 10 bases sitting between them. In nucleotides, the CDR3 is TGTGCCACCAGCAGAGAACAGCTCGGCGGCTACACCTTC. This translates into CATSREQLGGYTF.

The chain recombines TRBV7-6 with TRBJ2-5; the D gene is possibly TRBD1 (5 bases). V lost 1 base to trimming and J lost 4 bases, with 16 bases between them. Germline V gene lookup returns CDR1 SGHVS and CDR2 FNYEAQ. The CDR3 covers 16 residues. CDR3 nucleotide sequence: TGTGCCAGCAGCTTAGGCCGGCAGGGAAGAGGAGAGACCCAGTACTTC. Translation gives CASSLGRQGRGETQYF.